This T cell receptor beta chain was sequenced in a study of CXCR3-negative and CXCR3-positive naive CD8 T cells. Broader study findings: In cryopreserved cells, CXCR3 expression partially decreased, and fresh PBMCs were used in most assays. Within a donor, both naive subsets shared TRBV-TRBJ usage, unlike memory cells. Each naive subset displayed comparably high diversity, whereas memory CD8+ cells displayed much lower diversity.

Libraries of TRB cDNA were made by 5' RACE and carried UMIs. Using the 5' RACE reads, TCRdb records one entry per CDR3 protein without DNA. With about 38,000 distinct CDR3 sequences in the sample, the ten largest clones hold roughly 15%. This CDR3 comprises 14 residues. CDR1 and CDR2 from the germline V gene are SQVTM and ANQGSEA. About 310,000 cells per CD8+ T cell subset were flow-sorted in triplicate. Points on this clonotype: What it binds is unknown.

The specimen sequenced was memory CD8+ T cells from blood. This receptor was identified in a human donor in good health. Some clones in this sample may be carry-over from other donors' samples. This chain uses TRBV29-1 with TRBJ2-7; TCRdb's D call, TRBD1, is unchecked because there is no DNA. The CDR3 reads CSVTQGPYYYEQYF.